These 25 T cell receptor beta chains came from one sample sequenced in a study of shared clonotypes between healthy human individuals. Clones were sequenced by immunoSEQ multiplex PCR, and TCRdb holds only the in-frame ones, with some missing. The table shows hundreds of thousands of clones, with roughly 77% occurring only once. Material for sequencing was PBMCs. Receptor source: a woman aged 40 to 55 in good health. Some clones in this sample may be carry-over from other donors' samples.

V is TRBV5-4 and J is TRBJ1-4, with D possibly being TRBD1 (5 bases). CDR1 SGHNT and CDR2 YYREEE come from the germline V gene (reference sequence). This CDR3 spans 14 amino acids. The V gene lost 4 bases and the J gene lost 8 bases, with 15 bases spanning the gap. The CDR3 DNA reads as TGTGCCAGCAGCGCTGGGGGGTTGGTCGAAAAACTGTTTTTT. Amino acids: CASSAGGLVEKLFF. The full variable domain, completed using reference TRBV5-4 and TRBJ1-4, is ETGVTQSPTHLIKTRGQQVTLRCSSQSGHNTVSWYQQALGQGPQFIFQYYREEENGRGNFPPRFSGLQFPNYSSELNVNALELDDSALYLCASSAGGLVEKLFFGSGTQLSVL.

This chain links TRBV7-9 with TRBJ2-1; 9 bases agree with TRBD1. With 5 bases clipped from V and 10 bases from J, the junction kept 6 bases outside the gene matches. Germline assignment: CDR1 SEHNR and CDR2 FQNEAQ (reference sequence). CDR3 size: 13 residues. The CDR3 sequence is CASSTRDRAEQFF. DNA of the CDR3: TGTGCCAGCAGCACCAGGGACAGGGCGGAGCAGTTCTTC.

The CDR3 DNA follows: TGTGCCAGCAGTCCCTCGGTTTGGTACCAAGAGACCCAGTACTTC. It translates to CASSPSVWYQETQYF. V usage is TRBV27 and J usage is TRBJ2-5; D unresolved. Germline V gene lookup returns CDR1 MNHEY and CDR2 SMNVEV (reference sequence). CDR3 length: 15 amino acids. Between the trimmed V and J ends, which lost 5 bases and 0 bases, there was a span of 13 bases.

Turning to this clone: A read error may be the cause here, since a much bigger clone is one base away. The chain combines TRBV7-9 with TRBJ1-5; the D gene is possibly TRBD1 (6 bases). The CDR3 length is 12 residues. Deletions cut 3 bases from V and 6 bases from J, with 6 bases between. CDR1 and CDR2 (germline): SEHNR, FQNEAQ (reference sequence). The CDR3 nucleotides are TGTGCCAGCAGCTTCAGGGGTCAGCCCCAGCATTTT. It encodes CASSFRGQPQHF.

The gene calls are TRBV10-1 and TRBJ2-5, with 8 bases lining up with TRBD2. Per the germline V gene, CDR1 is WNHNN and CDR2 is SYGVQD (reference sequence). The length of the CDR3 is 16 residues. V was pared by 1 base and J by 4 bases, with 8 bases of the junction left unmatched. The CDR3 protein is CASSELAGGCLETQYF. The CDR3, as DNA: TGCGCCAGCAGTGAGTTGGCGGGAGGTTGCTTAGAGACCCAGTACTTC.

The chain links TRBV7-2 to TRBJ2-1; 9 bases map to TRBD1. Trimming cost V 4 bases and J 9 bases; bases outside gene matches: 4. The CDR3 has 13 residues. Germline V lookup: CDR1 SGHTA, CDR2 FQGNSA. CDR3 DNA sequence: TGTGCCAGCAGCTCGGGACAGGGAATTGAGCAGTTCTTC. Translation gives CASSSGQGIEQFF.

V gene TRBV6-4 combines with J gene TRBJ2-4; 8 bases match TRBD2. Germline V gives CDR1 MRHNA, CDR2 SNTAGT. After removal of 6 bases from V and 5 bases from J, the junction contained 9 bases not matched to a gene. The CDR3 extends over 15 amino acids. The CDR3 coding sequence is TGTGCCAGCAGCTTCGGAGCGGGAGCTGAAAACATTCAGTACTTC. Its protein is CASSFGAGAENIQYF.

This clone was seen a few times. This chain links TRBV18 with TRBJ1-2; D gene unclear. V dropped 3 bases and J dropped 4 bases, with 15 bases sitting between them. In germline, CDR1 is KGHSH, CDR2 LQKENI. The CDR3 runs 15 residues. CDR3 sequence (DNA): TGTGCCAGCTCACCCCCGGTGAGGTCGGGCTATGGCTACACCTTC. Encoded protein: CASSPPVRSGYGYTF.

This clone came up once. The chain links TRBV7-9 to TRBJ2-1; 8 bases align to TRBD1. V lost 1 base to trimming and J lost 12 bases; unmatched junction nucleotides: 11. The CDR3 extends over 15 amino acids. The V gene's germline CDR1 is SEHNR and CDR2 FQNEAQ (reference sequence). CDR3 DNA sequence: TGTGCCAGCAGCTTAGAAGGACAGGGTCGGGTCGGGCAGTTCTTC. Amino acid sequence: CASSLEGQGRVGQFF. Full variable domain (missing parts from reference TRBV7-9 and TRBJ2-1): DTGVSQNPRHKITKRGQNVTFRCDPISEHNRLYWYRQTLGQGPEFLTYFQNEAQLEKSRLLSDRFSAERPKGSFSTLEIQRTEQGDSAMYLCASSLEGQGRVGQFFGPGTRLTVL.

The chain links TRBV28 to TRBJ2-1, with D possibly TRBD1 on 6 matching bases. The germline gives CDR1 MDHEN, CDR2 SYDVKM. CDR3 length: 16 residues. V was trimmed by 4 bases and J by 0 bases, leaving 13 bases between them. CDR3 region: CASSSLGGTSYNEQFF. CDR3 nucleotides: TGTGCCAGCAGTTCCTTAGGGGGAACCTCCTACAATGAGCAGTTCTTC.

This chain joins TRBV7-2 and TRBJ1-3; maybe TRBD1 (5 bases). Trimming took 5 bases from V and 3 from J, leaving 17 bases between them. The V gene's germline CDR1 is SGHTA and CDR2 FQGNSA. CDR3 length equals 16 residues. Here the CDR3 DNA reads TGTGCCAGCAGCCTGATAGGGGTACTTAATGGAAACACCATATATTTT. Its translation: CASSLIGVLNGNTIYF.

CDR3 protein: CASSGLAGEGGTQYF. The CDR3 region has the DNA TGTGCCAGCAGCGGACTAGCGGGAGAGGGCGGGACCCAGTACTTC. The genes are TRBV7-8 and TRBJ2-5, with 13 bases aligning to TRBD2. The CDR3 is 15 amino acids. Unmatched junction bases numbered 7, after V lost 5 bases and J lost 7 bases. Germline V gives CDR1 SGHVS, CDR2 FQNEAQ.

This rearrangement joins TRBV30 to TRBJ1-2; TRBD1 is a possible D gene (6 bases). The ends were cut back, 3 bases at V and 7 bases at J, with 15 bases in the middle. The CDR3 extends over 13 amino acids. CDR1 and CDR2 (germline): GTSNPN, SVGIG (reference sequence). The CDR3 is CAWSAQGRVGYTF. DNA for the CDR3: TGTGCCTGGAGCGCACAGGGAAGAGTTGGCTACACCTTC.

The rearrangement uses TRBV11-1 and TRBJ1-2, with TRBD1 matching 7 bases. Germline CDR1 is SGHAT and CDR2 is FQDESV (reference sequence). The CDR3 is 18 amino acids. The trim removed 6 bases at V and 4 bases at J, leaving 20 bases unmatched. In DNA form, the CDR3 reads TGTGCCAGCAGTTTTGCCCGAGGGACAGCCCATCCGCGCTATGGCTACACCTTC. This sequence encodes CASSFARGTAHPRYGYTF.

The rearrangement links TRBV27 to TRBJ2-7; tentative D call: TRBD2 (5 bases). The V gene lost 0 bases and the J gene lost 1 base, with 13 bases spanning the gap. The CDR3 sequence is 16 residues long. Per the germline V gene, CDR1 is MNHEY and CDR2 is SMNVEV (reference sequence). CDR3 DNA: TGTGCCAGCAGTTTATCCGGGAAGGGATGGTCCTACGAGCAGTACTTC. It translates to CASSLSGKGWSYEQYF.

CDR3 residues: CATSRDRGGDVTDTQYF. The DNA of the CDR3 is TGTGCCACCAGCAGAGATAGGGGGGGTGACGTCACAGATACGCAGTATTTT. The rearrangement uses TRBV15 and TRBJ2-3; the D gene is possibly TRBD2 (7 bases). CDR1 and CDR2 (germline): LNHNV, YYDKDF (reference sequence). V was shortened by 0 bases and J by 2 bases, with 15 bases between the two germline ends. The CDR3 has 17 residues.

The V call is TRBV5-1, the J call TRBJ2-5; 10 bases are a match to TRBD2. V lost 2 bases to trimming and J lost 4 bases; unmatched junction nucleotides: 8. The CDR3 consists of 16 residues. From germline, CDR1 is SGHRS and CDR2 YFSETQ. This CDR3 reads CASSFQREGRRETQYF. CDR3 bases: TGCGCCAGCAGCTTTCAGCGGGAGGGCCGAAGAGAGACCCAGTACTTC.

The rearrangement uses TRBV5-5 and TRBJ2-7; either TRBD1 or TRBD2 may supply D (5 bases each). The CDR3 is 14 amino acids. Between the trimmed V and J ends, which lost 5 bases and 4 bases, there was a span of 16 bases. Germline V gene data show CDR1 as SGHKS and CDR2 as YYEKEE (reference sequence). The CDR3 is CASRPGRTMYEQYF. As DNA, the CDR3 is TGTGCCAGCAGGCCGGGACGGACGATGTACGAGCAGTACTTC.

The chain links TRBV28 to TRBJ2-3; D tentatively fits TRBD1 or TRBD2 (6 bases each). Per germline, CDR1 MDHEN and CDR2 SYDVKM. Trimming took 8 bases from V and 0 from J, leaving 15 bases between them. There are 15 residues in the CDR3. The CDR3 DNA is TGTGCCAGCCGCGATCGGGGGCCTAGCACAGATACGCAGTATTTT. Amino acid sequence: CASRDRGPSTDTQYF.

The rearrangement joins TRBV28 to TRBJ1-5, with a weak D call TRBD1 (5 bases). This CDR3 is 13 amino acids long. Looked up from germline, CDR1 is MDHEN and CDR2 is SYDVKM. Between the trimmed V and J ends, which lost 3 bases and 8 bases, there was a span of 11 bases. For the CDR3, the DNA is TGTGCCAGCAGTTTCGAGGGGCTGGAGCCCCAGCATTTT. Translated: CASSFEGLEPQHF.

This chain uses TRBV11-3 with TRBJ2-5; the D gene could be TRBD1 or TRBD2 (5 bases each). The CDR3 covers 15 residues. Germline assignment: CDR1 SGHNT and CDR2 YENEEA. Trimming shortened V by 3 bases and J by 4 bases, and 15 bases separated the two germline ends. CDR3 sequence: CASSLPHGDGETQYF. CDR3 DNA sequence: TGTGCCAGCAGCTTGCCGCATGGGGACGGAGAGACCCAGTACTTC. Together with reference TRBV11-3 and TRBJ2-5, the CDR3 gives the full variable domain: EAGVVQSPRYKIIEKKQPVAFWCNPISGHNTLYWYLQNLGQGPELLIRYENEEAVDDSQLPKDRFSAERLKGVDSTLKIQPAELGDSAVYLCASSLPHGDGETQYFGPGTRLLVL.

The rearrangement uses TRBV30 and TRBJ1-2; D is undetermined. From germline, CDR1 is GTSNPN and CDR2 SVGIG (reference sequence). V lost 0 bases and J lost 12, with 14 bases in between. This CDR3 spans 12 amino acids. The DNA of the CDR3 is TGTGCCTGGAGTGTATTGTCCGGTTTTCACACCTTC. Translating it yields CAWSVLSGFHTF.

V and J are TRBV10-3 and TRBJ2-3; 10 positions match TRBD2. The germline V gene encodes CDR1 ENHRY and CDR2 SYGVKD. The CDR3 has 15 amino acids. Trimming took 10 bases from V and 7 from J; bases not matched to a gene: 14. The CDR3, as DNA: TGTGCCACCCAGGATGCAGCGGGAGGGCACAATACGCAGTATTTT. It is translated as CATQDAAGGHNTQYF.

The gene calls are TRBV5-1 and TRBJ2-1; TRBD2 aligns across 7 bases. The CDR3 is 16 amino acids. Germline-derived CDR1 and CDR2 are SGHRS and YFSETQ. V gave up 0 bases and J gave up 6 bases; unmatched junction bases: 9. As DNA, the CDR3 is TGCGCCAGCAGCTTGGTACCGACTAGCAGCATCAATGAGCAGTTCTTC. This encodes CASSLVPTSSINEQFF.

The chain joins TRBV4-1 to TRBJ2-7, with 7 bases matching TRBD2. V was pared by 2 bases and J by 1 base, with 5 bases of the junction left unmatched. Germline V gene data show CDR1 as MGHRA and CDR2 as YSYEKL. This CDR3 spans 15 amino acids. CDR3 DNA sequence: TGCGCCAGCAGCCAACGAAGCGGGACGTCCTACGAGCAGTACTTC. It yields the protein CASSQRSGTSYEQYF.